The clone carrying this TCR beta chain was seen many times. Antigen specificity is unknown. The data originate from a study of human T cells and chemical hapten exposure. Study at large: Investigators sensitized approximately 2 cm by approximately 2 cm of upper inner arm skin with 2% DPC.

General study findings and limits: PT1 expanded TCR numbers tracked positively with patch test score. Following DPC sensitization, TCRs present above 1 in 1000 frequency showed no change.

The CDR3 loop spans 13 amino acids. V was clipped by 0 bases and J by 1 base, with 6 bases between them. The germline gives CDR1 SQVTM, CDR2 ANQGSEA. Indicated time point: patch test 1, 2 weeks after DPC sensitization. As for treatment: therapeutic diphenylcyclopropenone sensitization with weekly scalp DPC. The authors extracted total RNA from unfractionated whole blood. TCRdb used MiXCR to reprocess the RACE reads, holding one entry per CDR3 protein. The table has some 380,000 distinct CDR3 sequences, roughly 5% seen once; the top ten hold around 2.3%. Sequences were derived from whole blood, sampled in connection with sensitization to the hapten diphenylcyclopropenone (DPC). The receptor was derived from a woman aged 50 to 65 with alopecia areata. Some clones in this sample may be carry-over from other donors' samples. The chain links TRBV29-1 to TRBJ1-1; D remains unclear. The CDR3 DNA is TGCAGCGTTGAAGAGAGGCGGAACACTGAAGCTTTCTTT. Its protein is CSVEERRNTEAFF.